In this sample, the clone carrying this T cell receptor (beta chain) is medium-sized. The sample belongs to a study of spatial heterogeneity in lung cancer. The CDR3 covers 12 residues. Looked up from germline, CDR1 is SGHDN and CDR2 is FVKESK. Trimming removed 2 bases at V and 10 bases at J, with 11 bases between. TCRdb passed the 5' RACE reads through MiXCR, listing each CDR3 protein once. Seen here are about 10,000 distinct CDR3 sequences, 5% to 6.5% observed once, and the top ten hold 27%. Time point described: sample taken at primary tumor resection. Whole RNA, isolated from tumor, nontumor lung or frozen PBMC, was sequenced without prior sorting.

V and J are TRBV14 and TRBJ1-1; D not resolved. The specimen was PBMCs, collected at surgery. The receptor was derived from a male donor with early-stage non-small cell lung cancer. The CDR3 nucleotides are TGTGCCAGCAGCCAAAAGGTCAGGAGAGCTTTCTTT. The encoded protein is CASSQKVRRAFF.